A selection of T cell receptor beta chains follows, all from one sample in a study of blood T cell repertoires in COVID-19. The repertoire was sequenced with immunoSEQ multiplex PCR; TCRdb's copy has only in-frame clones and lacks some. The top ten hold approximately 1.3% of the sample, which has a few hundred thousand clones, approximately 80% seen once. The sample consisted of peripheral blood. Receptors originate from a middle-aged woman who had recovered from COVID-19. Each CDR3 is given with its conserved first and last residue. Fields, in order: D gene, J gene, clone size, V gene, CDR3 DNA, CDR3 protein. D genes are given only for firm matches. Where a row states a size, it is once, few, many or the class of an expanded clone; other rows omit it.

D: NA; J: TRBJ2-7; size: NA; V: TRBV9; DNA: TGTGCCAGCAGCGCCCTCATCAGCTCCTACGAGCAGTACTTC; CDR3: CASSALISSYEQYF
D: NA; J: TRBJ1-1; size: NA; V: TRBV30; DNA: TGTGCCTGGGGCTGGGGGGGTTCGACTGAAGCTTTCTTT; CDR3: CAWGWGGSTEAFF
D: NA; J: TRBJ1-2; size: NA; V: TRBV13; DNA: TGTGCCAGCAGCCCCCGACAGGCTTCCTACAATGGCTACACCTTC; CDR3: CASSPRQASYNGYTF
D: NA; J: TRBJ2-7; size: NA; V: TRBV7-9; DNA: TGTGCCAGCAGCTTTGGGGGCCTTCGGGAGCAGTACTTC; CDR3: CASSFGGLREQYF
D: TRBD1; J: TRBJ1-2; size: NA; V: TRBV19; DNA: TGTGCCAGTAGTCCACAGGGACAGAAAAACTATGGCTACACCTTC; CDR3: CASSPQGQKNYGYTF
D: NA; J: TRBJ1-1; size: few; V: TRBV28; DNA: TGTGCCAGCACTCTCCAGGGCACCACTGAAGCTTTCTTT; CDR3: CASTLQGTTEAFF
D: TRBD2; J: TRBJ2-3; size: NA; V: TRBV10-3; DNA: TGTGCCACCGGGACTAGCGGGGGGGCCGAAGATACGCAGTATTTT; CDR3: CATGTSGGAEDTQYF
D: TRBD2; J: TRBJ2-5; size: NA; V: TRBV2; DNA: TGTGCCAGCAGTGGGACTAGCGGTACTCAAGAGACCCAGTACTTC; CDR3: CASSGTSGTQETQYF
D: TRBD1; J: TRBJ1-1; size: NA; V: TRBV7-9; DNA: TGTGCCAGCAGCCGGGGACAGGGGGCTATCGACACTGAAGCTTTCTTT; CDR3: CASSRGQGAIDTEAFF
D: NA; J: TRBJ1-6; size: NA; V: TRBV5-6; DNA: TGTGCCAGCAGCTCTGACAGAAATTCACCCCTCCACTTT; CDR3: CASSSDRNSPLHF
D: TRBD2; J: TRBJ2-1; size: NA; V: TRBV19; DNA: TGTGCCAGTAGTATGGGACCCGGGAGCGGGGGGGCCTACAATGAGCAGTTCTTC; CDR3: CASSMGPGSGGAYNEQFF
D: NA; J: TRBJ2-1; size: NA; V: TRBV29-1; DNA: TGCAGCGTTGAGGGGTACAGGAGCGATGAGCAGTTCTTC; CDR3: CSVEGYRSDEQFF
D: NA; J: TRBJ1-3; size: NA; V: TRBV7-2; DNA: TGTGCCAGCAGCTTAGCTCAAAACATACCTGGAAACACCATATATTTT; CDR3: CASSLAQNIPGNTIYF
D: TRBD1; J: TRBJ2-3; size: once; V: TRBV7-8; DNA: TGTGCCAGCAGCCCCCAAGGGTTTCGCAGGGGGCTTACAGATACGCAGTATTTT; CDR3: CASSPQGFRRGLTDTQYF
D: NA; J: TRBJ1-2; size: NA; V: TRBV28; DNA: TGTGCCAGCAGAAGACAGTCCTATGGCTACACCTTC; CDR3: CASRRQSYGYTF
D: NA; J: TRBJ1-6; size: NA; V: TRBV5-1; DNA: TGCGCCAGCCGTGGGGACAATCATAATTCACCCCTCCACTTT; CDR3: CASRGDNHNSPLHF
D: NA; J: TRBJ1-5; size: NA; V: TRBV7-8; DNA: TGTGCCAGCAGCAAGTGGGCAGGGCTGGATCAGCCCCAGCATTTT; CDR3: CASSKWAGLDQPQHF
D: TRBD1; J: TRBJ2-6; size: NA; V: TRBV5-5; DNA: TGTGCCAGCAGCTTGAAGGGACAGGGGACGAGCTCTGGGGCCAACGTCCTGACTTTC; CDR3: CASSLKGQGTSSGANVLTF
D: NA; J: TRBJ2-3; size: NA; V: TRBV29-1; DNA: TGCAGCGTTGAAGATCTAAACAGGGCATCTGATACGCAGTATTTT; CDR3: CSVEDLNRASDTQYF
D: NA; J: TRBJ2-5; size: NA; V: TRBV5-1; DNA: TGCGCCAGCGCGACCGACACCCAAGAGACCCAGTACTTC; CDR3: CASATDTQETQYF
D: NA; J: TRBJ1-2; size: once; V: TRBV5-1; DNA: TGCGCCAGCAGGGCAGACAGTTCTAACTATGGCTACACCTTC; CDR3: CASRADSSNYGYTF
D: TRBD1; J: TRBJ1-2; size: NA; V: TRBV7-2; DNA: TGTGCCAGCAGCTCAGGCCAGGGGGCTTTTGGCTACACCTTC; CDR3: CASSSGQGAFGYTF
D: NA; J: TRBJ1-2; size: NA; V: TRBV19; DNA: TGTGCCAGTACCAGACAGGCTCAGCCCCACAATAACTATGGCTACACCTTC; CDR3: CASTRQAQPHNNYGYTF
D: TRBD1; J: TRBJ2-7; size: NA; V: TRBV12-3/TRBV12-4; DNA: TGTGCCAGCAGTTTTGGGACAGGGGGCGAGCAGTACTTC; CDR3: CASSFGTGGEQYF
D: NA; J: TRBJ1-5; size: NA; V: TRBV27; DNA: TGTGCCAGCAGTTTTAGTGGGCAGGGACAGCCCCAGCATTTT; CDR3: CASSFSGQGQPQHF
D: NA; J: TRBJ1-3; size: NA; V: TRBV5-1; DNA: TGCGCCAGCAGCTTGGCTGGACAATCTCTGGGAAACACCATATATTTT; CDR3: CASSLAGQSLGNTIYF